This T cell receptor (beta chain) was retrieved from a study of T-cell memory formation after mild COVID-19. General study points: Among CD4+ contracting clones, most were CM and EM, and CD8+ ones EMRA. SARS-CoV-2 specificity was not confirmed for second-wave clones peaking on day 37.

Germline lookup yields CDR1 SGHTA and CDR2 FQGNSA. The CDR3 has 14 residues. The V and J ends lost 7 bases and 6 bases respectively, with 13 bases between them. This clonotype was seen at least ten times. The target antigen is unknown. TCRdb reprocessed the 5' RACE reads with MiXCR, giving one entry per CDR3 protein. Altogether roughly 260,000 distinct CDR3 sequences are present, about 17% being singletons, with the ten largest covering about 3.5%. The TCR comes from a man younger than 35 who had mild COVID-19 (a few samples of this study predate the infection). Cell type and time point are not known. Sequences were obtained from PBMCs or a T cell subset sorted from them (not recorded which). The V and J genes are TRBV7-2 and TRBJ2-6; D gene unclear. CDR3 amino acids: CASTHDPSANVLTF. The CDR3 DNA reads as TGTGCCAGCACTCACGACCCCTCGGCCAACGTCCTGACTTTC.